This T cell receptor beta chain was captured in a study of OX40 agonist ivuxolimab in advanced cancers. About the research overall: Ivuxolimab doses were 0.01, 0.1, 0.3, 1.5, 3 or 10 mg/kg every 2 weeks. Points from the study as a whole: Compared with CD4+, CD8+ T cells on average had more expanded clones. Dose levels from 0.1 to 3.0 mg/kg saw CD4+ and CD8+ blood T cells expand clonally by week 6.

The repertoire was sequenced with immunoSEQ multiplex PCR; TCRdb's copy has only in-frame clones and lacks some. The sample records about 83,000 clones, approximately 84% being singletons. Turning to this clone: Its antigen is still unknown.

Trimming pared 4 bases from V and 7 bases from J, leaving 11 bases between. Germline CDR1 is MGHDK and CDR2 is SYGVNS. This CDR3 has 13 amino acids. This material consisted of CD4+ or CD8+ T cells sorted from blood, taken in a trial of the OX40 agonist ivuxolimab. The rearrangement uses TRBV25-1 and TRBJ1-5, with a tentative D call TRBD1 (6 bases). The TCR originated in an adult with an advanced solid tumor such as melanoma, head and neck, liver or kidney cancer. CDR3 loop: CASSAGTFQPQHF. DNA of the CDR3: TGTGCCAGCAGTGCGGGGACATTCCAGCCCCAGCATTTT.